This section outlines one T cell receptor beta chain sequence together with its context. Antigen: not known. The sample originates from a study of CD8 T cells in Susac syndrome. Study at large: Each patient with Susac syndrome, at the time of blood draw, was therapy-naive, on corticosteroids, or on intravenous immunoglobulin alone.

RNA totalling roughly 0.45 to 1 ug underwent reverse transcription with random hexamers. The authors amplified TCR beta CDR3 across 54 Vbeta and 13 Jbeta using immunoSEQ multiplex PCR. TCRdb used MiXCR to reprocess the immunoSEQ multiplex PCR reads, holding one entry per CDR3 protein. In the table there are around 200,000 distinct CDR3 sequences, nearly 97% of which are singletons. Study-wide results and limits: The study conceded that relatively few individuals underwent its TCR sequencing and HLA analysis. CD4+ repertoires of Susac syndrome patients lacked detectable clonal expansion.

The TCR sequence derives from a human donor with Susac syndrome. What was sequenced was CD4+ T cells from PBMCs.

This CDR3 is CASSLFPTGIYGYTF. In DNA, the CDR3 is TGTGCCAGCAGTTTATTCCCCACAGGGATCTATGGCTACACCTTC. This chain joins TRBV27 and TRBJ1-2, with D possibly being TRBD1 (6 bases). V gave up 1 base and J gave up 4 bases, with 13 bases separating them. This CDR3 has 15 amino acids. CDR1 and CDR2 from the germline V gene are MNHEY and SMNVEV (reference sequence).